One sample yielded the 7 T cell receptor beta chains listed below, sequenced in a study of PD-1 blockade in classical Hodgkin lymphoma. Time point given: cycle 4 day 1 (C4D1), after 5 to 7 weeks of nivolumab. All trial patients relapsed after autologous stem cell transplantation. The method was immunoSEQ multiplex PCR; TCRdb's version includes in-frame clones alone and lacks a portion of them. The sample yields roughly 100,000 clones, more than 85% seen once. Source: peripheral blood mononuclear cells (PBMCs), taken before the fourth cycle of nivolumab. The receptors come from a human donor with classical Hodgkin lymphoma.

V and J are TRBV25-1 and TRBJ2-7, with D hard to call. Germline lookup yields CDR1 MGHDK and CDR2 SYGVNS. Deletions cut 1 base from V and 4 bases from J, with 17 bases between. This CDR3 is built from 16 residues. The CDR3 here is CASSEFGTGRQYEQYF. CDR3 DNA sequence: TGTGCCAGCAGTGAATTTGGCACGGGTCGCCAATACGAGCAGTACTTC.

This rearrangement joins TRBV6-1 to TRBJ1-4; D is unresolved. Trimming shortened V by 3 bases and J by 3 bases, and 5 bases separated the two germline ends. CDR3 length: 13 residues. The germline CDR1 and CDR2 sequences are MNHNS and SASEGT. CDR3 region: CASSDGSNEKLFF. DNA for the CDR3: TGTGCCAGCAGTGACGGATCTAATGAAAAACTGTTTTTT.

The genes are TRBV6-4 and TRBJ1-1; 10 bases align to TRBD1. From germline, CDR1 is MRHNA and CDR2 SNTAGT. The CDR3 contains 14 residues. The V and J ends lost 5 bases and 3 bases, in that order; junction bases with no gene match: 3. Here the CDR3 reads CASSRTGGDTEAFF. CDR3 nucleotide sequence: TGTGCCAGCAGTAGGACAGGGGGGGACACTGAAGCTTTCTTT.

The chain carries TRBV12-5 and TRBJ2-5, with 7 bases identical to TRBD2. Per the germline V gene, CDR1 is LGHNT and CDR2 is FRNRAP. The V segment lost 1 base and the J segment 4 bases; nucleotides outside the gene matches: 12. The CDR3 length is 17 residues. The CDR3 DNA is TGTGCTAGTGGTTTGGGCCCCGGGGGAGGGGTTGGAGAGACCCAGTACTTC. Protein sequence: CASGLGPGGGVGETQYF.

This chain connects TRBV27 to TRBJ2-1, with unresolved D. Trimming left V 6 bases short and J 3 bases short, with 12 bases between. This CDR3 comprises 14 residues. CDR1 and CDR2 (germline): MNHEY, SMNVEV (reference sequence). The CDR3 coding sequence is TGTGCCAGCAGGAGTGGGCTAGACTACAATGAGCAGTTCTTC. It yields the protein CASRSGLDYNEQFF.

J is TRBJ2-4 and V is TRBV7-2, with a possible D match to TRBD2 (6 bases). The germline gives CDR1 SGHTA, CDR2 FQGNSA. V lost 5 bases, J lost 8 bases, and 19 bases lay in between. The CDR3 loop spans 15 amino acids. This CDR3 is CASSPPWLQRDIQYF. In nucleotides, the CDR3 is TGTGCCAGCAGCCCCCCGTGGCTCCAGCGGGACATTCAGTACTTC.

This sequence joins TRBV28 and TRBJ2-7; D might be TRBD1 (6 bases). CDR1 and CDR2 from the germline V gene are MDHEN and SYDVKM. V was trimmed by 3 bases and J by 2 bases, leaving 17 bases between them. The CDR3 sequence is 16 residues long. CDR3 loop: CASSFLQGDPTYEQYF. The CDR3 DNA reads TGTGCCAGCAGTTTTTTACAGGGAGACCCCACCTACGAGCAGTACTTC.